The 10 T cell receptor beta chains reported below all come from one sample, sequenced in a study of blood T cell repertoires in COVID-19. Repertoires were generated with immunoSEQ multiplex PCR, while TCRdb's copy carries only in-frame clones and drops some. The table has approximately 300,000 clones, 70% to 90% seen once. Input material: peripheral blood. The receptors shown here come from a woman aged 50 to 65 with active or convalescent COVID-19.

The chain has TRBV18 and TRBJ2-5, with TRBD2 identical over 11 bases. Germline V lookup: CDR1 KGHSH, CDR2 LQKENI. The CDR3 runs 14 residues. J gave up 2 bases and V 6 bases, and 2 bases lay outside the gene matches. CDR3 residues: CASSGLAGQETQYF. CDR3 in DNA: TGTGCCAGCTCCGGACTAGCGGGTCAAGAGACCCAGTACTTC.

The chain employs TRBV25-1 and TRBJ2-7; TRBD1 matches at 9 bases. CDR1 is MGHDK and CDR2 is SYGVNS in the germline V gene. The length of the CDR3 is 16 residues. The V gene end was trimmed by 2 bases and the J gene end by 4 bases; junction bases not matched to a gene: 9. Here the CDR3 DNA reads TGTGCCAGCAGTGAACGCAAACCGGGACAGGGTTACGAGCAGTACTTC. Encoded protein: CASSERKPGQGYEQYF.

The genes are TRBV9 and TRBJ1-4; D not resolved. Germline assignment: CDR1 SGDLS and CDR2 YYNGEE. The CDR3 loop spans 17 amino acids. V was clipped by 4 bases and J by 0 bases, with 16 bases between them. As DNA, the CDR3 is TGTGCCAGCAGCACCGACGACGGAGAAGCAACTAATGAAAAACTGTTTTTT. Translated: CASSTDDGEATNEKLFF. The full variable domain, with the rest looked up from reference TRBV9 and TRBJ1-4, is DSGVTQTPKHLITATGQRVTLRCSPRSGDLSVYWYQQSLDQGLQFLIQYYNGEERAKGNILERFSAQQFPDLHSELNLSSLELGDSALYFCASSTDDGEATNEKLFFGSGTQLSVL.

J is TRBJ2-5 and V is TRBV9; D possibly corresponds to TRBD1 (6 bases). Trimming pared 2 bases from V and 3 bases from J, leaving 8 bases between. The CDR3 has 13 residues. Germline-derived CDR1 and CDR2 are SGDLS and YYNGEE. The CDR3 nucleotides read TGTGCCAGCAGCGTCTACAGGGAAGAGACCCAGTACTTC. Residues: CASSVYREETQYF.

The chain has TRBV4-1 and TRBJ1-2; 9 bases are shared with TRBD1. CDR3 length: 15 amino acids. Losses at the gene ends were 2 bases for V and 4 bases for J; bases not matched to a gene: 5. CDR1 MGHRA and CDR2 YSYEKL come from the germline V gene. The DNA for the CDR3 is TGCGCCAGCAGCCAACTTCCGGGACAGGGCTATGGCTACACCTTC. It translates to CASSQLPGQGYGYTF.

This clone was observed a single time. The gene calls are TRBV6-5 and TRBJ1-6; 8 bases agree with TRBD1. J was trimmed by 7 bases and V by 6 bases; bases with no gene match: 8. This CDR3 has 15 residues. Germline-derived CDR1 and CDR2 are MNHEY and SVGAGI. The CDR3 DNA reads TGTGCCAGCAGAAGGACAGGGAGCGGAAATTCACCCCTCCACTTT. It specifies CASRRTGSGNSPLHF.

V is TRBV11-3 and J is TRBJ2-2; the match to TRBD2 covers 7 bases. The length of the CDR3 is 14 residues. Per the germline V gene, CDR1 is SGHNT and CDR2 is YENEEA. J was trimmed by 4 bases and V by 4 bases; bases with no gene match: 3. The CDR3 DNA follows: TGTGCCAGCAGCTCGACTAGCCCCACCGGGGAGCTGTTTTTT. It codes for CASSSTSPTGELFF.

CDR3 nucleotides: TGTGCCAGCAGTTTAAGACAGGGTCGAGGCTACACCTTC. It specifies CASSLRQGRGYTF. The chain carries TRBV12-3 or TRBV12-4 and TRBJ1-2, with 7 bases fitting TRBD1. After removal of 2 bases from V and 8 bases from J, the junction contained 5 bases not matched to a gene. The length of the CDR3 is 13 residues.

The chain recombines TRBV29-1 with TRBJ2-3; no definite D call. This CDR3 has 14 residues. CDR1 and CDR2 from the germline V gene are SQVTM and ANQGSEA. V lost 6 bases, J lost 3 bases, and 16 bases lay in between. This CDR3 is CSVLSSSITDTQYF. CDR3 nucleotides: TGCAGCGTCTTGAGTTCGAGCATAACAGATACGCAGTATTTT.

The rearrangement links TRBV13 to TRBJ2-1; possibly TRBD1 for D (6 bases). Germline CDR1 reads PRHDT; CDR2 reads FYEKMQ (reference sequence). V dropped 3 bases and J dropped 13 bases, with 13 bases sitting between them. The CDR3 sequence is 12 residues long. The CDR3 DNA follows: TGTGCCAGCAGCTTGTCTTGGGGGCCTCAGTTCTTC. Translation: CASSLSWGPQFF. Drawing the rest from reference TRBV13 and TRBJ2-1, the complete variable domain is AAGVIQSPRHLIKEKRETATLKCYPIPRHDTVYWYQQGPGQDPQFLISFYEKMQSDKGSIPDRFSAQQFSDYHSELNMSSLELGDSALYFCASSLSWGPQFFGPGTRLTVL.